One sample yielded the 32 T cell receptor beta chains listed below, sequenced in a study of T cell responses to AZD1222 COVID-19 vaccine. The method was immunoSEQ multiplex PCR; TCRdb's version includes in-frame clones alone and lacks a portion of them. The table records more than 80,000 clones, approximately 91% of them present only once. The sample in question was peripheral blood, obtained on day 0 of AZD1222 vaccination. These receptors all stem from an adult in good health.

The chain combines TRBV7-3 with TRBJ2-6; no reliable D call. V was shortened by 0 bases and J by 2 bases, with 5 bases between the two germline ends. Germline V gives CDR1 SGHTA, CDR2 FQGTGA. This CDR3 spans 15 amino acids. CDR3 sequence: CASSLTRAGANVLTF. In DNA form, the CDR3 reads TGTGCCAGCAGCTTAACCCGGGCTGGGGCCAACGTCCTGACTTTC.

This sequence joins TRBV7-8 and TRBJ2-7; D not resolved. The germline V and J ends were trimmed by 1 base and 5 bases, with 9 bases remaining between them. From germline, CDR1 is SGHVS and CDR2 FQNEAQ. This CDR3 spans 13 amino acids. Here the CDR3 reads CASSLGLGNEQYF. The CDR3 DNA reads as TGTGCCAGCAGCTTAGGCTTGGGGAACGAGCAGTACTTC.

This rearrangement joins TRBV18 to TRBJ1-2, with D possibly being TRBD1 (5 bases). The V gene lost 2 bases and the J gene lost 4 bases, with 8 bases spanning the gap. From germline, CDR1 is KGHSH and CDR2 LQKENI. CDR3 length: 13 amino acids. The CDR3 DNA is TGTGCCAGCTCACCAAGGGACTTCTATGGCTACACCTTC. Translated, it gives CASSPRDFYGYTF.

CDR3 region: CASSLGASGSETQYF. The CDR3 region has the DNA TGTGCCAGCAGCTTAGGGGCGAGCGGGTCAGAGACCCAGTACTTC. J is TRBJ2-5 and V is TRBV11-2; D may be TRBD2 (6 bases). V lost 1 base to trimming and J lost 4 bases, with 13 bases between them. The CDR3 consists of 15 residues. CDR1 and CDR2 (germline): SGHAT, FQNNGV. The complete variable domain, with remaining parts taken from reference TRBV11-2 and TRBJ2-5, reads EAGVAQSPRYKIIEKRQSVAFWCNPISGHATLYWYQQILGQGPKLLIQFQNNGVVDDSQLPKDRFSAERLKGVDSTLKIQPAKLEDSAVYLCASSLGASGSETQYFGPGTRLLVL.

This clone has only one observation. The chain carries TRBV5-6 and TRBJ2-4; 9 bases line up with TRBD1. V shed 4 bases and J 1 base; nucleotides not matched to a gene: 12. This CDR3 comprises 18 residues. Germline V CDR1 and CDR2: SGHDT, YYEEEE. The CDR3 reads CASSRPLTGGSAKNIQYF. As DNA, the CDR3 is TGTGCCAGCAGCCGTCCGCTGACAGGGGGAAGTGCCAAAAACATTCAGTACTTC.

The genes are TRBV28 and TRBJ2-7; either TRBD1 or TRBD2 may fit D (5 bases each). Germline-derived CDR1 and CDR2 are MDHEN and SYDVKM. The V end was cut by 6 bases, the J end by 0 bases, with 15 bases between. The CDR3 runs 15 residues. The CDR3 nucleotides read TGTGCCAGCAGCCCCGGGACGTCGGCCTCCTACGAGCAGTACTTC. Protein product: CASSPGTSASYEQYF.

V usage is TRBV6-5 and J usage is TRBJ2-7; D may correspond to TRBD1 or TRBD2 (6 bases each). The CDR3 totals 12 residues. In germline, CDR1 is MNHEY, CDR2 SVGAGI. V was shortened by 7 bases and J by 2 bases, with 9 bases between the two germline ends. This CDR3 reads CASMGGTYEQYF. In DNA, the CDR3 is TGTGCCAGCATGGGGGGCACCTACGAGCAGTACTTC.

A note on this clone: The identical CDR3 is also encoded by other nucleotide sequences in the sample. The rearrangement uses TRBV18 and TRBJ2-2, with 8 bases that match TRBD1. The CDR3 is made up of 14 amino acids. Losses at the gene ends were 3 bases for V and 5 bases for J; bases not matched to a gene: 2. CDR1 KGHSH and CDR2 LQKENI come from the germline V gene. CDR3 bases: TGTGCCAGCTCACCGACAGGGGAGACCGGGGAGCTGTTTTTT. Protein sequence: CASSPTGETGELFF.

The CDR3 sequence is CASSPGGFRLSGNTIYF. CDR3 DNA sequence: TGTGCCAGCAGTCCAGGGGGCTTCCGCCTCTCTGGAAACACCATATATTTT. This chain joins TRBV28 and TRBJ1-3, with 8 bases aligning to TRBD1. Germline CDR1 MDHEN, CDR2 SYDVKM. Trimming took 5 bases from V and 0 from J; bases not matched to a gene: 9. The CDR3 has 17 amino acids.

Details on this clone: One end of the junction fails to match germline, which may point to a read error. The V gene is TRBV20-1, the J gene TRBJ2-7; D is uncertain. This CDR3 has 11 residues. Germline CDR1 is DFQATT and CDR2 is SNEGSKA (reference sequence). As DNA, the CDR3 is TGCAGTGCTAGAGAGGGCGAGCCTCAACACTTC. Translating gives CSAREGEPQHF.

V is TRBV6-5 and J is TRBJ1-1; D is uncertain. Germline assignment: CDR1 MNHEY and CDR2 SVGAGI. V shed 6 bases and J shed 1 base, with 12 bases lying between them. There are 14 residues in the CDR3. CDR3 in amino acids: CASSPSGGNTEAFF. The CDR3 DNA reads TGTGCCAGCAGCCCCAGTGGAGGGAACACTGAAGCTTTCTTT.

This sequence joins TRBV5-4 and TRBJ2-7; D possibly corresponds to TRBD1 (6 bases). Trimming removed 2 bases at V and 3 bases at J, with 15 bases between. From germline, CDR1 is SGHNT and CDR2 YYREEE (reference sequence). CDR3 length: 15 residues. The CDR3 reads CASSLGGKTVYEQYF. The CDR3 DNA follows: TGTGCCAGCAGCTTAGGGGGAAAGACGGTCTACGAGCAGTACTTC.

V gene TRBV11-2 combines with J gene TRBJ2-7; no clear D gene. Deletions cut 0 bases from V and 2 bases from J, with 11 bases between. The CDR3 covers 15 residues. Per the germline V gene, CDR1 is SGHAT and CDR2 is FQNNGV. In nucleotides, the CDR3 is TGTGCCAGCAGCTTAGAATCCTTTCTCCCCTACGAGCAGTACTTC. Its protein product is CASSLESFLPYEQYF.

This chain connects TRBV5-4 to TRBJ1-2; D is possibly TRBD1 (5 bases). The germline V and J ends were trimmed by 4 bases and 3 bases, with 13 bases remaining between them. The CDR3 sequence is 14 residues long. Germline V gene data show CDR1 as SGHNT and CDR2 as YYREEE (reference sequence). The CDR3 spells CASSTWARDYGYTF. Written as DNA, the CDR3 is TGTGCCAGCAGCACATGGGCCAGGGACTATGGCTACACCTTC.

The chain links TRBV7-9 to TRBJ1-2; weak D call: TRBD1 (6 bases). Germline V lookup: CDR1 SEHNR, CDR2 FQNEAQ (reference sequence). Trimming shortened V by 5 bases and J by 7 bases, and 17 bases separated the two germline ends. The CDR3 extends over 14 amino acids. CDR3 residues: CASSHNSLGGGYTF. For the CDR3, the DNA is TGTGCCAGCAGCCACAATAGCTTAGGGGGTGGCTACACCTTC.

The chain couples TRBV7-9 to TRBJ1-5, with TRBD1 identical over 9 bases. This CDR3 has 14 amino acids. J gave up 5 bases and V 5 bases, and 4 bases lay outside the gene matches. Germline-derived CDR1 and CDR2 are SEHNR and FQNEAQ (reference sequence). The CDR3 nucleotides are TGTGCCAGCAGCCCTACAGGGGGCCATCAGCCCCAGCATTTT. Translated, it gives CASSPTGGHQPQHF.

The chain has TRBV4-2 and TRBJ2-1; TRBD2 matches at 7 bases. There are 19 residues in the CDR3. Trimming at V came to 1 base and at J to 1 base, leaving 13 bases not matched to a gene. Germline CDR1 reads LGHNA; CDR2 reads YNFKEQ. CDR3 nucleotides: TGTGCCAGCAGCCAAGTCGAGGCGGGAGCGGGGAATTCCTACAATGAGCAGTTCTTC. It translates to CASSQVEAGAGNSYNEQFF.

The chain employs TRBV9 and TRBJ1-5; D gene ambiguous. The CDR3 extends over 15 amino acids. Trimming shortened V by 0 bases and J by 3 bases, and 10 bases separated the two germline ends. Germline loops: CDR1 SGDLS, CDR2 YYNGEE. The CDR3 DNA reads as TGTGCCAGCAGCGTAGATCACAGATCCAATCAGCCCCAGCATTTT. It encodes CASSVDHRSNQPQHF. The full variable domain, rest sourced from reference TRBV9 and TRBJ1-5, is DSGVTQTPKHLITATGQRVTLRCSPRSGDLSVYWYQQSLDQGLQFLIQYYNGEERAKGNILERFSAQQFPDLHSELNLSSLELGDSALYFCASSVDHRSNQPQHFGDGTRLSIL.

V usage is TRBV7-3 and J usage is TRBJ2-1; TRBD2 matches at 9 bases. Losses at the gene ends were 2 bases for V and 0 bases for J; bases not matched to a gene: 8. Germline V lookup: CDR1 SGHTA, CDR2 FQGTGA. The length of the CDR3 is 18 residues. CDR3 protein: CASSLGPAGGSSYNEQFF. CDR3 bases: TGTGCCAGCAGCTTAGGACCAGCGGGGGGAAGCTCCTACAATGAGCAGTTCTTC.

V is TRBV28 and J is TRBJ1-6; TRBD1 is a possible D gene (5 bases). This CDR3 is 17 amino acids long. Trimming cost V 6 bases and J 0 bases, with 15 bases left between them. CDR1 MDHEN and CDR2 SYDVKM come from the germline V gene. The CDR3 region is CASSPTDTSSYNSPLHF. The CDR3 DNA reads as TGTGCCAGCAGCCCGACAGACACAAGCTCCTATAATTCACCCCTCCACTTT.

This clone has only one observation. The rearrangement joins TRBV6-5 to TRBJ1-2, with 7 bases lining up with TRBD1. Trimming at V came to 4 bases and at J to 3 bases, leaving 11 bases not matched to a gene. Germline V gives CDR1 MNHEY, CDR2 SVGAGI. This CDR3 is built from 16 residues. This CDR3 is CASSSEQGSGDYGYTF. CDR3 coding DNA: TGTGCCAGCAGTTCGGAACAGGGGAGTGGGGACTATGGCTACACCTTC.

The rearrangement joins TRBV7-3 to TRBJ2-1; a weak D match, TRBD2 (6 bases). Germline CDR1 is SGHTA and CDR2 is FQGTGA. The CDR3 length is 16 residues. The V end lost 3 bases, the J end lost 0 bases, and 12 bases lay between the germline ends. CDR3 amino acids: CASSLASETSYNEQFF. The DNA of the CDR3 is TGTGCCAGCAGCTTGGCTAGCGAGACCTCCTACAATGAGCAGTTCTTC.

This chain links TRBV7-3 with TRBJ2-3; the match to TRBD1 covers 8 bases. The V gene end was trimmed by 4 bases and the J gene end by 2 bases; junction bases not matched to a gene: 2. This CDR3 has 14 amino acids. Looked up from germline, CDR1 is SGHTA and CDR2 is FQGTGA. In DNA, the CDR3 is TGTGCCAGCAGCTGGCAGGGGGCCACAGATACGCAGTATTTT. Its translation is CASSWQGATDTQYF.

The chain employs TRBV3-1 (or the pseudogene TRBV3-2) and TRBJ2-3; TRBD2 is a possible D gene (5 bases). The V end lost 1 base, the J end lost 2 bases, and 10 bases lay between the germline ends. CDR3 length: 15 amino acids. Germline CDR1 LGHDT, CDR2 YNNKEL (reference sequence). The CDR3 here is CASSQASGFTDTQYF. CDR3 in DNA: TGTGCCAGCAGCCAAGCGAGCGGATTCACAGATACGCAGTATTTT.

The chain carries TRBV7-8 and TRBJ2-5; 7 positions agree with TRBD1. Trimming at V came to 4 bases and at J to 5 bases, leaving 7 bases not matched to a gene. CDR1 and CDR2 from the germline V gene are SGHVS and FQNEAQ. CDR3 length: 14 amino acids. The DNA of the CDR3 is TGTGCCAGCAGCTCGGGACAGACTCCGGAGACCCAGTACTTC. Residues: CASSSGQTPETQYF.

CDR3 loop: CASRDRDNQPQHF. The CDR3 bases are TGTGCCAGTAGGGACAGGGATAATCAGCCCCAGCATTTT. The rearrangement links TRBV19 to TRBJ1-5; 8 bases match TRBD1. J lost 4 bases, V lost 6 bases, and 2 bases had no gene match. The CDR3 spans 13 residues. Germline CDR1 and CDR2: LNHDA and SQIVND (reference sequence).

This rearrangement joins TRBV5-1 to TRBJ2-1, with D perhaps matching TRBD2 (5 bases). Trimming removed 3 bases from V and 8 bases from J, with 12 bases in between. CDR3 length: 13 residues. The V gene's germline CDR1 is SGHRS and CDR2 YFSETQ. The CDR3 is CASSWTPSYEQFF. CDR3 bases: TGCGCCAGCAGCTGGACTCCCAGCTATGAGCAGTTCTTC.

The rearrangement joins TRBV7-9 to TRBJ1-2, with D tentatively TRBD1 (5 bases). The CDR3 is 12 residues long. V gave up 5 bases and J gave up 6 bases, with 10 bases separating them. Germline loops: CDR1 SEHNR, CDR2 FQNEAQ (reference sequence). In nucleotides, the CDR3 is TGTGCCAGCAGCCTCCGGGGCGATGGCTACACCTTC. It translates to CASSLRGDGYTF.

In its sample, this clone was seen once. V usage is TRBV7-2 and J usage is TRBJ2-3, with 11 positions matching TRBD2. This CDR3 has 16 residues. With V trimmed by 4 bases and J by 2 bases, 5 bases remained unmatched. The germline CDR1 and CDR2 sequences are SGHTA and FQGNSA. CDR3 amino acids: CASSSGGLAATDTQYF. The CDR3 DNA follows: TGTGCCAGCAGCTCTGGGGGACTAGCGGCCACAGATACGCAGTATTTT.

The V gene is TRBV5-1, the J gene TRBJ1-1; 7 bases are a match to TRBD1. The CDR3 is 17 amino acids. Losses at the gene ends were 4 bases for V and 4 bases for J; bases not matched to a gene: 16. CDR1 and CDR2 from the germline V gene are SGHRS and YFSETQ. The CDR3: CASSTRDSLTAGTEAFF. CDR3 coding DNA: TGCGCCAGCAGCACTCGGGACAGTCTAACCGCTGGCACTGAAGCTTTCTTT.

This chain connects TRBV6-5 to TRBJ2-1; D not resolved. The CDR3 runs to 13 residues. Between the trimmed V and J ends, which lost 0 bases and 3 bases, there was a span of 3 bases. The germline V gene encodes CDR1 MNHEY and CDR2 SVGAGI. The CDR3 loop is CASSYSGYNEQFF. CDR3 DNA sequence: TGTGCCAGCAGTTACTCGGGCTACAATGAGCAGTTCTTC.

V and J are TRBV21-1 and TRBJ2-7; the table assigns TRBD1, which was not confirmed against the DNA. TRBV21-1 is reported as a pseudogene. The CDR3 is 16 amino acids. The DNA of the CDR3 is TGTGCCAGCAGCAAAGCCTTCCACGTCAGGGATTTCGAGCAGTACTTC. It yields the protein CASSKAFHVRDFEQYF.